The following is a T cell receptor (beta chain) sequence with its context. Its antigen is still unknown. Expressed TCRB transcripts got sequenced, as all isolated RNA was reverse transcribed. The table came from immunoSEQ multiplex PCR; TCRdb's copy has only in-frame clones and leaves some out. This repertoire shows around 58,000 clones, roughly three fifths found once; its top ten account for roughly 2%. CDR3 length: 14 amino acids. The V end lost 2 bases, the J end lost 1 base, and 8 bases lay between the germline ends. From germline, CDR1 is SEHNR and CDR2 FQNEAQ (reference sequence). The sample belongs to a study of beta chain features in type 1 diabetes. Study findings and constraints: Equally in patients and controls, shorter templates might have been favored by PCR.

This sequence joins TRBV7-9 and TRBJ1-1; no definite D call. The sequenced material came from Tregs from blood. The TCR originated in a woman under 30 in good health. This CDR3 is CASSLLYRNTEAFF. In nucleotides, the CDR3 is TGTGCCAGCAGCTTATTATACAGGAACACTGAAGCTTTCTTT.